This entry lists 21 T cell receptor beta chains sequenced from one sample in a study of metastatic and nonmetastatic thyroid tumors. Treatment of any kind had been given to no patient before thyroid surgery. TCRdb recomputed clones from the PCR reads via MiXCR. The sample holds 60,000 to 85,000 clones, roughly 18% seen once. Material for sequencing was blood. These receptors were obtained from a female donor with papillary thyroid cancer or a benign thyroid nodule (not recorded which). Some clones in this sample may be carry-over from other donors' samples.

This clone was seen more than once but under ten times. This chain connects TRBV28 to TRBJ2-7, with 7 positions matching TRBD1. The germline gives CDR1 MDHEN, CDR2 SYDVKM. This CDR3 is built from 13 residues. Trimming removed 6 bases from V and 6 bases from J; junction bases left unmatched: 8. CDR3 sequence reads: CASRGGWGSEQYF. The CDR3 DNA sequence: TGTGCCAGCAGAGGGGGCTGGGGGAGCGAGCAGTACTTC. The variable domain in full, completed from reference TRBV28 and TRBJ2-7, reads DVKVTQSSRYLVKRTGEKVFLECVQDMDHENMFWYRQDPGLGLRLIYFSYDVKMKEKGDIPEGYSVSREKKERFSLILESASTNQTSMYLCASRGGWGSEQYFGPGTRLTVT.

This clone was observed many times. The chain is built from TRBV4-1 and TRBJ2-5; no clear D. The germline V gene has CDR1 MGHRA and CDR2 YSYEKL. The V end lost 0 bases, the J end lost 4 bases, and 9 bases lay between the germline ends. CDR3 length equals 14 residues. CDR3 loop: CASSQEKSGETQYF. CDR3 DNA: TGCGCCAGCAGCCAAGAGAAGTCAGGAGAGACCCAGTACTTC.

This clone was recorded many times. This CDR3 is CASHPDPSTGELFF. CDR3 nucleotide sequence: TGCGCCAGCCACCCAGACCCCTCCACCGGGGAGCTGTTTTTT. This chain links TRBV5-1 with TRBJ2-2; unclear D gene. The CDR3 has 14 residues. Germline V gene lookup returns CDR1 SGHRS and CDR2 YFSETQ. Trimming removed 7 bases from V and 4 bases from J, with 14 bases in between.

This clone occurred many times. The chain carries TRBV9 and TRBJ2-7; no reliable D call. The CDR3 sequence is 15 residues long. CDR1 is SGDLS and CDR2 is YYNGEE in the germline V gene. V shed 2 bases and J shed 1 base, with 13 bases lying between them. CDR3 sequence reads: CASSVVDSGSYEQYF. CDR3 bases: TGTGCCAGCAGCGTTGTAGACTCCGGTTCCTACGAGCAGTACTTC.

This clone was detected ten times or more. A read error may produce the germline difference seen at one junction end. The rearrangement joins TRBV28 to TRBJ1-1, with D hard to call. The CDR3 sequence is 11 residues long. Germline lookup yields CDR1 MDHEN and CDR2 SYDVKM. The CDR3 here is CASSLSPPLIF. The DNA of the CDR3 is TGTGCCAGCAGTTTATCCCCCCCTTTAATCTTT.

The chain couples TRBV12-3 or TRBV12-4 to TRBJ1-1, with TRBD1 identical over 7 bases. The CDR3 extends over 15 amino acids. With 3 bases clipped from V and 0 bases from J, the junction kept 4 bases outside the gene matches. CDR3 DNA sequence: TGTGCCAGCAGTTTTCAGACAGGGATGAACACTGAAGCTTTCTTT. Translation gives CASSFQTGMNTEAFF.

V usage is TRBV7-8 and J usage is TRBJ2-2, with D possibly being TRBD1 (6 bases). CDR3 length: 17 amino acids. The V end lost 3 bases, the J end lost 0 bases, and 14 bases lay between the germline ends. CDR1 and CDR2 from the germline V gene are SGHVS and FQNEAQ. CDR3 coding DNA: TGTGCCAGCAGCTTTAGAACAGGGCGGTCGAACACCGGGGAGCTGTTTTTT. It yields the protein CASSFRTGRSNTGELFF.

In this sample, this clone turned up many times. The rearrangement uses TRBV30 and TRBJ1-1, with D unclear. Trimming removed 2 bases from V and 1 base from J, with 23 bases in between. Germline loops: CDR1 GTSNPN, CDR2 SVGIG (reference sequence). The CDR3 consists of 18 residues. In DNA, the CDR3 is TGTGCCTGGAGTCAATCCTGGTTACTGGTCGGAAAGAACACTGAAGCTTTCTTT. Translated: CAWSQSWLLVGKNTEAFF.

This clone was picked up a small number of times. The chain links TRBV5-4 to TRBJ2-1; 12 nucleotides agree with TRBD2. After removal of 1 base from V and 8 bases from J, the junction contained 4 bases not matched to a gene. The CDR3 sequence is 15 residues long. Germline lookup yields CDR1 SGHNT and CDR2 YYREEE (reference sequence). As DNA, the CDR3 is TGTGCCAGCAGCTTGACTAGCGGGAGGTTCGATGAGCAGTTCTTC. Its translation is CASSLTSGRFDEQFF.

This clone occurred many times. V gene TRBV11-3 combines with J gene TRBJ2-4; TRBD1 agrees at 7 bases. This CDR3 spans 14 amino acids. Germline CDR1 reads SGHNT; CDR2 reads YENEEA. V was clipped by 5 bases and J by 7 bases; unmatched bases: 8. As DNA, the CDR3 is TGTGCCAGCAGCGTGGGGGACAGCCTGAACATTCAGTACTTC. Protein product: CASSVGDSLNIQYF.

In this sample, this clone turned up many times. This chain links TRBV6-4 with TRBJ2-2, with 7 bases identical to TRBD1. This CDR3 region has 14 residues. Germline CDR1 MRHNA, CDR2 SNTAGT. Unmatched junction bases numbered 3, after V lost 5 bases and J lost 3 bases. The chain's CDR3 is CASSPDRDTGELFF. CDR3 DNA: TGTGCCAGCAGTCCCGACAGGGACACCGGGGAGCTGTTTTTT.

This clone was seen ten or more times. The chain employs TRBV6-4 and TRBJ2-7; tentatively, D is TRBD2 (6 bases). The germline CDR1 and CDR2 sequences are MRHNA and SNTAGT. Trimming shortened V by 10 bases and J by 0 bases, and 16 bases separated the two germline ends. CDR3 length equals 14 residues. CDR3 DNA sequence: TGTGCCATCACCGGGAGAGCTAACTCCTACGAGCAGTACTTC. This sequence encodes CAITGRANSYEQYF.

The table lists this clone with many counts. This CDR3 is CASSLEGASYNEQFF. The CDR3 DNA reads as TGTGCCAGCAGTTTGGAAGGGGCGTCCTACAATGAGCAGTTCTTC. The chain recombines TRBV9 with TRBJ2-1; a possible D gene is TRBD1 (5 bases). Trimming shortened V by 5 bases and J by 1 base, and 13 bases separated the two germline ends. The CDR3 is made up of 15 amino acids. Germline CDR1 and CDR2: SGDLS and YYNGEE.

This clone has at least ten counts. The rearrangement joins TRBV3-1 to TRBJ1-2, with D maybe TRBD1 (5 bases). The CDR3 has 13 residues. Per the germline V gene, CDR1 is LGHDT and CDR2 is YNNKEL (reference sequence). V lost 0 bases and J lost 13, with 15 bases in between. CDR3 bases: TGTGCCAGCAGCCAAGATCAGACAGTAGGCGGCACCTTC. It specifies CASSQDQTVGGTF.

The sample holds many counts of this clone. V gene TRBV20-1 combines with J gene TRBJ2-1; unclear D gene. V lost 2 bases and J 9 bases, leaving 17 bases between the germline ends. This CDR3 has 14 residues. Germline-derived CDR1 and CDR2 are DFQATT and SNEGSKA (reference sequence). Written as DNA, the CDR3 is TGCAGTGCTAGATCGGCGTTCGGTCGAGGTGAGCAGTTCTTC. Protein sequence: CSARSAFGRGEQFF.

This clone was counted many times. The rearrangement joins TRBV11-3 to TRBJ2-7; 8 nucleotides agree with TRBD1. J gave up 3 bases and V 3 bases, and 4 bases lay outside the gene matches. The CDR3 is 14 amino acids. Germline V CDR1 and CDR2: SGHNT, YENEEA. The DNA for the CDR3 is TGTGCCAGCAGCTTGCAGGGGGCTATCTACGAGCAGTACTTC. Amino acid sequence: CASSLQGAIYEQYF.

This clone has only a few counts. The chain is built from TRBV6-1 and TRBJ1-5; D not certain. Germline assignment: CDR1 MNHNS and CDR2 SASEGT. Trimming removed 8 bases at V and 2 bases at J, with 7 bases between. The CDR3 loop spans 12 amino acids. The CDR3 DNA reads as TGTGCCAGCCGCGGGCGCAATCAGCCCCAGCATTTT. Amino acid sequence: CASRGRNQPQHF.

This clone was counted many times. The chain carries TRBV18 and TRBJ2-3; 13 bases agree with TRBD2. CDR1 KGHSH and CDR2 LQKENI come from the germline V gene. The V gene end was trimmed by 5 bases and the J gene end by 6 bases; junction bases not matched to a gene: 5. The CDR3 runs to 15 residues. CDR3 DNA: TGTGCCAGCTCATTGGGACTAGCGGGACAGGATACGCAGTATTTT. Amino acids: CASSLGLAGQDTQYF. Based on the CDR3 plus reference TRBV18 and TRBJ2-3, the full variable domain is NAGVMQNPRHLVRRRGQEARLRCSPMKGHSHVYWYRQLPEEGLKFMVYLQKENIIDESGMPKERFSAEFPKEGPSILRIQQVVRGDSAAYFCASSLGLAGQDTQYFGPGTRLTVL.

There are many counts of this clone. Other DNA sequences from this sample encode an identical CDR3 as well. The chain employs TRBV4-1 and TRBJ1-1; weak D call: TRBD1 (5 bases). V was cut by 0 bases and J by 4 bases, with 6 bases left in between. The CDR3 has 13 residues. Germline V gene lookup returns CDR1 MGHRA and CDR2 YSYEKL. The CDR3 sequence is CASSQETATEAFF. The CDR3 nucleotides are TGCGCCAGCAGCCAAGAGACAGCCACTGAAGCTTTCTTT.

Of note for this clone: Given a much more abundant clone one base away, this may be a read error. Other DNA sequences from this sample encode an identical CDR3 as well. The rearrangement uses TRBV9 and TRBJ1-1; no reliable D call. This CDR3 is 13 amino acids long. The V and J ends lost 6 bases and 4 bases respectively, with 13 bases between them. Germline V CDR1 and CDR2: SGDLS, YYNGEE. DNA of the CDR3: TGTGCCAGCACCGGAGCTCGTGGCACTGAAGCTTTCTTT. Translating gives CASTGARGTEAFF.

The chain employs TRBV30 and TRBJ1-6, with a possible D match to TRBD1 (5 bases). CDR1 is GTSNPN, CDR2 SVGIG, per germline (reference sequence). The CDR3 has 13 residues. Trimming pared 6 bases from V and 7 bases from J, leaving 13 bases between. The CDR3 region has the DNA TGTGCCTGCGCGCAGGGTCACAATTCACCCCTCCACTTT. Its protein is CACAQGHNSPLHF.